This T cell receptor beta chain was captured by sequencing in a study of cytomegalovirus exposure and HLA in healthy donors. Per the germline V gene, CDR1 is SNHLY and CDR2 is FYNNEI. Trimming stripped 7 bases from V and 7 bases from J, with 25 bases between. This CDR3 contains 16 residues. PCR used 60 Vbeta primers and 13 Jbeta primers. The repertoire was sequenced with immunoSEQ multiplex PCR; TCRdb's copy has only in-frame clones and lacks some. The profile shows about 190,000 clones, about 77% of them singletons. General study points: The classifier reportedly diagnosed cytomegalovirus status with high specificity and sensitivity.

Details on this clone: The antigen remains undetermined.

The sequenced sample was PBMCs. This chain links TRBV2 with TRBJ2-5, with D tentatively TRBD1 (7 bases). This sequence was found in a man aged 25-45 years in good health and CMV-seropositive. In DNA, the CDR3 is TGTGCCAGCACCTATACCTGGACGGCCCAGGGGGGGACCCAGTACTTC. As protein: CASTYTWTAQGGTQYF. Complete variable domain (other parts from reference TRBV2 and TRBJ2-5): EPEVTQTPSHQVTQMGQEVILRCVPISNHLYFYWYRQILGQKVEFLVSFYNNEISEKSEIFDDQFSVERPDGSNFTLKIRSTKLEDSAMYFCASTYTWTAQGGTQYFGPGTRLLVL.